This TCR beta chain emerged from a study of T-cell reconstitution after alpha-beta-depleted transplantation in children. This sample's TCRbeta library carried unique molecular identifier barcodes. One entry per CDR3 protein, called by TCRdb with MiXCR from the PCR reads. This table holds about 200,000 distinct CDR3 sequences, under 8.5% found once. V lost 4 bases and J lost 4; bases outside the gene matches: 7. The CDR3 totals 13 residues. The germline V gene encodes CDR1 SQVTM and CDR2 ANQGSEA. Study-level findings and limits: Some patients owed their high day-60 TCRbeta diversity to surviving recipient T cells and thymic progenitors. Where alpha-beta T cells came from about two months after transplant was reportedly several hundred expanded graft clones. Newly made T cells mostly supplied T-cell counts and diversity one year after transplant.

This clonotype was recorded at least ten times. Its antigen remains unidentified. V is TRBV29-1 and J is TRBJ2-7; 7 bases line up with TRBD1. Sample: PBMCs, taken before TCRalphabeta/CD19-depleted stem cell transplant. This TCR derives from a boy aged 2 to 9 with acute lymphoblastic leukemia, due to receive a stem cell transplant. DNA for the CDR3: TGCAGCGTTGTAAACAGGGGTAATTACGAGCAGTACTTC. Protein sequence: CSVVNRGNYEQYF.